The sequence of this TCR beta chain was determined in a study of blood T cells in healthy people across ages. Across the whole study: Capture by template switching was about one barcoded beta molecule per two T cells.

This clonotype has ten or more counts. Together with a sample-barcoded 5' primer, a J-beta primer mix was included in a second PCR lasting about 7 to 12 cycles. TCRdb re-analysed the 5' RACE reads in MiXCR, keeping a single row per CDR3 protein. This sample has 800,000 or so distinct CDR3 sequences; around 25% occur once, and the top ten carry under 4.5%. This CDR3 contains 18 residues. The V segment lost 1 base and the J segment 3 bases; nucleotides outside the gene matches: 5. Germline V gives CDR1 MNHEY, CDR2 SVGAGI. These records were also assigned to another study, of T cells of mothers and their children. According to that study: Each mother gave over 8.5 million TCR beta CDR3 reads; each child, several million.

The TCR sequence derives from a boy between 10 and 17 years old in good health. The V call is TRBV6-5, the J call TRBJ2-1; 14 bases are shared with TRBD2. Source material: blood. This CDR3 reads CASSYLGLAGVLYNEQFF. CDR3 coding DNA: TGTGCCAGCAGTTACTTGGGACTAGCGGGGGTCCTCTACAATGAGCAGTTCTTC.